The rows below give T cell receptor beta chains drawn from one sample of a study of shared clonotypes between healthy human individuals. Sequencing was performed with immunoSEQ multiplex PCR; in TCRdb, only in-frame clones are kept and a portion is missing. The table has fewer than 800,000 clones, about 90% seen once; the top ten hold roughly 24%. What was sequenced was naive CD8+ T cells sorted from blood. These TCRs come from a man aged 25 to 40 in good health. The CDR3 runs from the conserved cysteine through the conserved F or W. A D gene is named only where the DNA matches it firmly. The listing skips clone size in some rows; elsewhere it reads once, few, many or a size class.

j_call d_call v_call clone_size cdr3_nt cdr3_aa
TRBJ2-7 TRBD1 TRBV6-1 NA TGTGCCAGCAGTCGAGGACAGGGGAGTCACGAGCAGTACTTC CASSRGQGSHEQYF
TRBJ2-3 TRBD2 TRBV27 NA TGTGCCAGCAGTCCCGGACTAGCGGGATCAGATACGCAGTATTTT CASSPGLAGSDTQYF
TRBJ1-3 NA TRBV5-1 NA TGCGCCAGCAGCGCTATTGGGGGACTTGGAAACACCATATATTTT CASSAIGGLGNTIYF
TRBJ2-1 NA TRBV27 NA TGTGCCAGCAGTTCCTTCTGGAATGAGCAGTTCTTC CASSSFWNEQFF
TRBJ2-7 NA TRBV7-9 once TGTGCCAGCAGCTTAGATGAGGTCCCCTACGAGCAGTACTTC CASSLDEVPYEQYF
TRBJ2-7 NA TRBV5-8 NA TGTGCCAGCAGCTTGGGGGGACAAGACTTC CASSLGGQDF
TRBJ2-2 TRBD2 TRBV10-1 NA TGCGCCAGCAGTGAAGGTGGTTCTAGCGGGAGGGCCGGGGAGCTGTTTTTT CASSEGGSSGRAGELFF
TRBJ2-1 NA TRBV6-1 NA TGTGCCAGCAGTGATCAAAACAATGAGCAGTTCTTC CASSDQNNEQFF
TRBJ2-7 NA TRBV27 NA TGTGCCAGCAGTTTGGTGGGGGGGCGAACCTACGAGCAGTACTTC CASSLVGGRTYEQYF
TRBJ1-5 TRBD1 TRBV27 NA TGTGCCAGCAGCCGGACAGGGGATCAGCCCCAGCATTTT CASSRTGDQPQHF
TRBJ1-2 NA TRBV7-9 NA TGTGCCAGCAGCTTAGTACCAGGGACCTCTGGCTATACCTTC CASSLVPGTSGYTF
TRBJ1-5 NA TRBV11-2 NA TGTGCCAGCAGCTTAGATTTTGGGGCCGCTCAGCCCCAGCATTTT CASSLDFGAAQPQHF
TRBJ2-3 TRBD1 TRBV9 NA TGTGCCAGCAGCGTGGGACAGGGAAGAACAGATACGCAGTATTTT CASSVGQGRTDTQYF
TRBJ2-3 NA TRBV28 NA TGTGCCAGCGATTCGGGTACTTCCACGCAGACAGATACGCAGTATTTT CASDSGTSTQTDTQYF
TRBJ2-3 TRBD1 TRBV9 NA TGTGCCAGCAGCCCCGGACAGGGAATCACAGATACGCAGTATTTT CASSPGQGITDTQYF
TRBJ2-7 TRBD2 TRBV27 NA TGTGCCAGCAGTTTATCGGCGGGAGGGCCGGTCTACGAGCAGTACTTC CASSLSAGGPVYEQYF
TRBJ2-2 TRBD1 TRBV9 NA TGTGCCAGCAGCTATAACAGGGACAGAAGGAACAACACCGGGGAGCTGTTTTTT CASSYNRDRRNNTGELFF
TRBJ2-1 NA TRBV6-5 NA TGTGCCAGCAGTAGGGGCAGCCGGGGTGAGCAGTTCTTC CASSRGSRGEQFF
TRBJ2-7 NA TRBV29-1 NA TGCAGCGTTGAAGTCGCGTCCGAGCAGTACTTC CSVEVASEQYF
TRBJ1-2 TRBD1 TRBV5-6 NA TGTGCCAGCAGCTTGGAAGGACAGGGGATTTATTATGGCTACACCTTC CASSLEGQGIYYGYTF
TRBJ2-7 TRBD1 TRBV9 NA TGTGCCAGCAGCACCCGGACAGGCTACGAGCAGTACTTC CASSTRTGYEQYF
TRBJ2-7 NA TRBV4-1 NA TGCGCCAGCAGCCAAGGGGGAGTAGCGGCCTACGAGCAGTACTTC CASSQGGVAAYEQYF
TRBJ2-7 NA TRBV4-2 many TGTGCCAGCAGCCAAGCGGCCTCCTACGAGCAGTACTTC CASSQAASYEQYF
TRBJ2-1 NA TRBV5-5 NA TGTGCCAGCAGCTCCCCACAGAACAATGAGCAGTTCTTC CASSSPQNNEQFF
TRBJ2-1 NA TRBV11-2 once TGTGCCAGCAGCTTAGATTTTGCCGAGCGGGTCAGCTCCTACAATGAGCAGTTCTTC CASSLDFAERVSSYNEQFF
TRBJ2-2 TRBD2 TRBV7-2 once TGTGCCAGCAGGGGGACTAGCCGGACCGGGGAGCTGTTTTTT CASRGTSRTGELFF
TRBJ2-1 NA TRBV28 NA TGTGCCAGCACCCCTACTGGGTCCTACAATGAGCAGTTCTTC CASTPTGSYNEQFF
TRBJ2-1 TRBD2 TRBV7-9 NA TGTGCCAGCAGAGGACTAGCGGGAGGGCGCTCCTACAATGAGCAGTTCTTC CASRGLAGGRSYNEQFF
TRBJ1-5 TRBD1 TRBV2 NA TGTGCCAGCAGTAAAGGGACAGGTATGCATCAGCCCCAGCATTTT CASSKGTGMHQPQHF
TRBJ2-7 NA TRBV27 few TGTGCCAGCAGTTTGGCGGGAAGGGAGCAGTACTTC CASSLAGREQYF
TRBJ2-1 TRBD2 TRBV29-1 once TGCAGTTCTAGCGGTCCCTACAATGAGCAGTTCTTC CSSSGPYNEQFF
TRBJ2-7 NA TRBV19 NA TGTGCCAGCGCCGACCGTGGAGAATACGAGCAGTACTTC CASADRGEYEQYF
TRBJ1-2 NA TRBV5-6 NA TGTGCCAGCAGCCCTAGTCAGTCTGACTATGGCTACACCTTC CASSPSQSDYGYTF
TRBJ2-7 NA TRBV19 few TGTGCCAGTAGTAAGGGGTACGAGCAGTACTTC CASSKGYEQYF
TRBJ1-1 TRBD1 TRBV28 NA TGTGCCAGCACCGCCGCCCCCGTAGGGGACAGGACTAACACTGAAGCTTTCTTT CASTAAPVGDRTNTEAFF
TRBJ2-1 NA TRBV9 NA TGTGCCAGCGGACGAAATGAGCAGTTCTTC CASGRNEQFF
TRBJ2-5 TRBD1 TRBV7-9 NA TGTGCCAGCAGCTTAGCGCGGGACAGGGCGTACTTC CASSLARDRAYF
TRBJ2-3 TRBD1 TRBV2 NA TGTGCCAGCAGTGGGGGACAGGGTATGGATACGCAGTATTTT CASSGGQGMDTQYF
TRBJ2-7 NA TRBV7-9 NA TGTGCCAGCAGTAGCTGGGGATTCTACGAGCAGTACTTC CASSSWGFYEQYF
TRBJ2-7 TRBD2 TRBV4-1 NA TGCGCCAGCAGCCAAATTCAAAGCGGGAGGGCCTGGGGAAACGAGCAGTACTTC CASSQIQSGRAWGNEQYF